A selection of T cell receptor beta chains follows, all from one sample in a study of shared clonotypes between healthy human individuals. Method: immunoSEQ multiplex PCR; TCRdb's copy keeps in-frame clones and lacks some. Of fewer than 600,000 clones listed, 79% are singletons. Sequencing was done on a sample of PBMCs. The receptors were gathered from a woman in her 40s in good health. Some clones in this sample may be carry-over from other donors' samples. CDR3s include the opening cysteine and the closing phenylalanine or tryptophan. D genes are given only for firm matches. Part of the rows lack a size; the others show once, few, many or a class for expanded clones.

V gene: TRBV5-1
clone size: NA
D gene: NA
J gene: TRBJ2-7
CDR3 DNA: TGCGCCAGCAGCTTGGTGGGTCCCTCCTACGAGCAGTACTTC
CDR3 protein: CASSLVGPSYEQYF

V gene: TRBV7-2
clone size: once
D gene: TRBD1
J gene: TRBJ1-2
CDR3 DNA: TGTGCCAGCAGCTTAGGGGGGGACAGTGTGGGCTATGGCTACACCTTC
CDR3 protein: CASSLGGDSVGYGYTF

V gene: TRBV18
clone size: NA
D gene: TRBD1
J gene: TRBJ2-1
CDR3 DNA: TGTGCCAGCTCACTCGGGACAGGGAGTGAGCAGTTCTTC
CDR3 protein: CASSLGTGSEQFF

V gene: TRBV28
clone size: NA
D gene: NA
J gene: TRBJ1-2
CDR3 DNA: TGTGCCAGCAGTGGAGATGGTGGGGTTGATGGCTACACCTTC
CDR3 protein: CASSGDGGVDGYTF

V gene: TRBV7-2
clone size: few
D gene: NA
J gene: TRBJ2-1
CDR3 DNA: TGTGCCAGCAGCTTAGTCGGCTCGCACGAGCAGTTCTTC
CDR3 protein: CASSLVGSHEQFF

V gene: TRBV18
clone size: once
D gene: NA
J gene: TRBJ2-1
CDR3 DNA: TGTGCCAGCTCCACCAGTGGGGACTTCACCCCCAATGAGCAGTTCTTC
CDR3 protein: CASSTSGDFTPNEQFF

V gene: TRBV7-7
clone size: NA
D gene: TRBD1
J gene: TRBJ2-7
CDR3 DNA: TGTGCTAGCAGCCCGGACAGGGGGGGGGAGCAGTACTTC
CDR3 protein: CASSPDRGGEQYF

V gene: TRBV18
clone size: NA
D gene: NA
J gene: TRBJ2-7
CDR3 DNA: TGTGCCAGCTCACTTATTCCGGGACGGGGGAGCTCCTACGAGCAGTACTTC
CDR3 protein: CASSLIPGRGSSYEQYF

V gene: TRBV14
clone size: NA
D gene: NA
J gene: TRBJ2-7
CDR3 DNA: TGTGCCAGCAGCCAATACGTGGGAGTTCCCTACGAGCAGTACTTC
CDR3 protein: CASSQYVGVPYEQYF

V gene: TRBV7-2
clone size: NA
D gene: NA
J gene: TRBJ1-4
CDR3 DNA: TGTGCCAGCAGCTTACAAGGGACCACAACTAATGAAAAACTGTTTTTT
CDR3 protein: CASSLQGTTTNEKLFF

V gene: TRBV2
clone size: NA
D gene: NA
J gene: TRBJ1-5
CDR3 DNA: TGTGCCAGCAGTGAAGACACAAGGGCACAGCCCCAGCATTTT
CDR3 protein: CASSEDTRAQPQHF

V gene: TRBV7-6
clone size: NA
D gene: NA
J gene: TRBJ2-3
CDR3 DNA: TGTGCCAGCAGTAAAAACGGGGATTCTACGCAGTATTTT
CDR3 protein: CASSKNGDSTQYF

V gene: TRBV30
clone size: NA
D gene: TRBD2
J gene: TRBJ2-1
CDR3 DNA: TGTGCCTGGAGTGCCCCACAGCGGGAGGCCCCCCTGATCTTC
CDR3 protein: CAWSAPQREAPLIF

V gene: TRBV6-6
clone size: NA
D gene: NA
J gene: TRBJ2-7
CDR3 DNA: TGTGCCAGCAGTTACTCGGACGGGACGGAACAGTACTTC
CDR3 protein: CASSYSDGTEQYF

V gene: TRBV2
clone size: NA
D gene: NA
J gene: TRBJ2-7
CDR3 DNA: TGTGCCAGCAGTGAAGATGCGAGCGCCTACGAGCAGTACTTC
CDR3 protein: CASSEDASAYEQYF

V gene: TRBV7-5
clone size: NA
D gene: NA
J gene: TRBJ1-5
CDR3 DNA: TGTGTCAGAAGCTTGGGGCCTCAGGGGGCGGGCAATCAGCCCCAGCATTTT
CDR3 protein: CVRSLGPQGAGNQPQHF

V gene: TRBV28
clone size: NA
D gene: TRBD2
J gene: TRBJ2-2
CDR3 DNA: TGTGCCAGCAGAACCAGCGGGAGGAACACCGGGGAGCTGTTTTTT
CDR3 protein: CASRTSGRNTGELFF

V gene: TRBV12-5
clone size: NA
D gene: TRBD1
J gene: TRBJ2-2
CDR3 DNA: TGTGCTCCACCTTGGGACAGGGGCCGGACCGGGGAGCTGTTTTTT
CDR3 protein: CAPPWDRGRTGELFF

V gene: TRBV6-5
clone size: once
D gene: TRBD1
J gene: TRBJ1-1
CDR3 DNA: TGTGCCACCACCAAACAGGGGGCGAGGACTGAAGCTTTCTTT
CDR3 protein: CATTKQGARTEAFF

V gene: TRBV7-8
clone size: NA
D gene: TRBD1
J gene: TRBJ2-7
CDR3 DNA: TGTGCCAGCAGCTCGAACAGGGGGCGCGAGCAGTACTTC
CDR3 protein: CASSSNRGREQYF

V gene: TRBV28
clone size: NA
D gene: TRBD1
J gene: TRBJ1-2
CDR3 DNA: TGTGCCAGCAGTTTAATTGGGCAGGGGGCCTTGAACTATGGCTACACCTTC
CDR3 protein: CASSLIGQGALNYGYTF

V gene: TRBV5-1
clone size: NA
D gene: TRBD1
J gene: TRBJ1-5
CDR3 DNA: TGCGCCAGCAGCTTGGGACAGGGTCAAAATCAGCCCCAGCATTTT
CDR3 protein: CASSLGQGQNQPQHF

V gene: TRBV4-1
clone size: NA
D gene: NA
J gene: TRBJ2-7
CDR3 DNA: TGCGCCAGCAGCCAAGATACGTACTACGAGCAGTACTTC
CDR3 protein: CASSQDTYYEQYF

V gene: TRBV5-3
clone size: NA
D gene: NA
J gene: TRBJ2-7
CDR3 DNA: TGTGCCAGAAGCGTCAAATCGGGTAAAATCCGCGAGCAGTACTTC
CDR3 protein: CARSVKSGKIREQYF

V gene: TRBV20-1
clone size: NA
D gene: NA
J gene: TRBJ2-2
CDR3 DNA: TGCAGTGCTGCCCCCGCCGGGGAGCTGTTTTTT
CDR3 protein: CSAAPAGELFF

V gene: TRBV19
clone size: NA
D gene: TRBD1
J gene: TRBJ2-3
CDR3 DNA: TGTGCCAGTAGTAGCGGACAGGGAGACACAGATACGCAGTATTTT
CDR3 protein: CASSSGQGDTDTQYF

V gene: TRBV5-4
clone size: NA
D gene: NA
J gene: TRBJ2-3
CDR3 DNA: TGTGCCAGCAGCTTGTCGGGGGAGGCCACAGATACGCAGTATTTT
CDR3 protein: CASSLSGEATDTQYF

V gene: TRBV28
clone size: NA
D gene: NA
J gene: TRBJ1-1
CDR3 DNA: TGTGCCAGCATTTGGGGGGGAATGAACACTGAAGCTTTCTTT
CDR3 protein: CASIWGGMNTEAFF

V gene: TRBV7-2
clone size: NA
D gene: TRBD1
J gene: TRBJ2-4
CDR3 DNA: TGTGCCAGCACCACGACAGGGTCGGGAAACATTCAGTACTTC
CDR3 protein: CASTTTGSGNIQYF

V gene: TRBV18
clone size: NA
D gene: NA
J gene: TRBJ2-3
CDR3 DNA: TGTGCCAGCTCACCCACTAGCAGCACAGATACGCAGTATTTT
CDR3 protein: CASSPTSSTDTQYF

V gene: TRBV18
clone size: NA
D gene: TRBD1
J gene: TRBJ1-2
CDR3 DNA: TGTGCCAGCTCACCAGACAGGGGGGCCTATGGCTACACCTTC
CDR3 protein: CASSPDRGAYGYTF

V gene: TRBV11-2
clone size: NA
D gene: TRBD1
J gene: TRBJ2-7
CDR3 DNA: TGTGCCAGCAGCTCCCCCCAGGGGGCCGGCGAGCAGTACTTC
CDR3 protein: CASSSPQGAGEQYF

V gene: TRBV11-2
clone size: NA
D gene: NA
J gene: TRBJ1-1
CDR3 DNA: TGTGCCAGCAGCTTAGTTTGGGCCGTGAACACTGAAGCTTTCTTT
CDR3 protein: CASSLVWAVNTEAFF

V gene: TRBV7-2
clone size: many
D gene: TRBD2
J gene: TRBJ2-7
CDR3 DNA: TGTGCCAGCAGCGTACTAGCGGGGGCCGCCTACGAGCAGTACTTC
CDR3 protein: CASSVLAGAAYEQYF

V gene: TRBV23-1
clone size: once
D gene: NA
J gene: TRBJ1-1
CDR3 DNA: TGCGCCAGCAGTCAATCGGGCGGTTTGGGCCATGAAGCTTTCTTT
CDR3 protein: CASSQSGGLGHEAFF

V gene: TRBV5-1
clone size: NA
D gene: TRBD1
J gene: TRBJ2-3
CDR3 DNA: TGCGCCAGCAGCCCAGGGACAGATACTAGCACAGATACGCAGTATTTT
CDR3 protein: CASSPGTDTSTDTQYF

V gene: TRBV7-9
clone size: NA
D gene: TRBD2
J gene: TRBJ2-3
CDR3 DNA: TGTGCCAGCAGCTTAGGTACTGCGGGAGACAACCCAGATACGCAGTATTTT
CDR3 protein: CASSLGTAGDNPDTQYF

V gene: TRBV11-3
clone size: few
D gene: NA
J gene: TRBJ2-5
CDR3 DNA: TGTGCCAGCAGTATACAGGGTGGAGAGACCCAGTACTTC
CDR3 protein: CASSIQGGETQYF

V gene: TRBV7-2
clone size: NA
D gene: NA
J gene: TRBJ2-3
CDR3 DNA: TGTGCCAGCAGCTTAGGTCTTCACACAGATACGCAGTATTTT
CDR3 protein: CASSLGLHTDTQYF

V gene: TRBV5-1
clone size: NA
D gene: TRBD1
J gene: TRBJ2-5
CDR3 DNA: TGCGCCAGCAGCTTGGACCCTACAGGGGGGGAGACCCAGTACTTC
CDR3 protein: CASSLDPTGGETQYF

V gene: TRBV28
clone size: NA
D gene: NA
J gene: TRBJ2-1
CDR3 DNA: TGTGCCAGCAGTTTTGCAGGGTCAGCCTACAATGAGCAGTTCTTC
CDR3 protein: CASSFAGSAYNEQFF